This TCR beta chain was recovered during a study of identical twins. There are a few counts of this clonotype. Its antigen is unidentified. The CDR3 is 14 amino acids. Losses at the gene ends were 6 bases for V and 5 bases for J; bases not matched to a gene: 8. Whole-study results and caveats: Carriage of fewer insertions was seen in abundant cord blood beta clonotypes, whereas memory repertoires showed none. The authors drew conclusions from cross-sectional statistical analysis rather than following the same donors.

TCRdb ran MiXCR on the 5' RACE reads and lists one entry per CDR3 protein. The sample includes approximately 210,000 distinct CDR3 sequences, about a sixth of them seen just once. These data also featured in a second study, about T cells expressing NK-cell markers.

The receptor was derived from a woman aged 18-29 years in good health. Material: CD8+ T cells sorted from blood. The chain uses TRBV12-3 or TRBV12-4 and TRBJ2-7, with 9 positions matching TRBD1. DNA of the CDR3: TGTGCCAGCAGGGGAACAGGGGGCCGAGACGAGCAGTACTTC. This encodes CASRGTGGRDEQYF.